The T cell receptor (beta chain) described here comes from a study of patients and donors after allogeneic stem cell transplantation. CDR3 length: 12 amino acids. Trimming at V came to 5 bases and at J to 5 bases, leaving 2 bases not matched to a gene. TCRdb reanalysed the RT-PCR reads using MiXCR and keeps one entry per CDR3 protein. The sample has some 160,000 distinct CDR3 sequences, approximately 22% seen once. J is TRBJ2-5 and V is TRBV12-3 or TRBV12-4, with 7 bases lining up with TRBD1. This sequence originates from a human donor who was either an allogeneic HSCT recipient or a stem cell or donor lymphocyte infusion donor (not recorded which). It is not recorded whose cells these are; they may come from a transplant donor. Sequenced material: blood, either unsorted or a sorted T cell fraction (not recorded which). The CDR3 sequence: CASSGTDETQYF. Here the CDR3 DNA reads TGTGCCAGCAGTGGGACAGATGAGACCCAGTACTTC.